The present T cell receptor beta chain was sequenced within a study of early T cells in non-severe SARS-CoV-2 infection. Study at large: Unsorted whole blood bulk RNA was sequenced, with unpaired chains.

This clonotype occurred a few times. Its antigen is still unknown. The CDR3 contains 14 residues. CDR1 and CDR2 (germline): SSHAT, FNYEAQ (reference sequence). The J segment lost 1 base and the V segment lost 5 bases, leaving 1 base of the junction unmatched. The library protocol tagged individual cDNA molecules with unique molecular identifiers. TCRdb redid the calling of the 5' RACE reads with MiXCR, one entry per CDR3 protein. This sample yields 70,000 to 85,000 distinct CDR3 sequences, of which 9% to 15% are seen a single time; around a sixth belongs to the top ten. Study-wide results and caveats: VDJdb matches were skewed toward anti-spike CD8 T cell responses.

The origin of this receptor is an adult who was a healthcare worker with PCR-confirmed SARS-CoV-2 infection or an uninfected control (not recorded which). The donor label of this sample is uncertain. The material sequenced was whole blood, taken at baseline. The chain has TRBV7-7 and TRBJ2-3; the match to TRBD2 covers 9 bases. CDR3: CASSRTSGTDTQYF. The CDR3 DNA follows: TGTGCCAGCAGCCGGACTAGCGGCACAGATACGCAGTATTTT. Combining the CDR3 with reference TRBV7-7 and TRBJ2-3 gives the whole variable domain GAGVSQSPRYKVTKRGQDVTLRCDPISSHATLYWYQQALGQGPEFLTYFNYEAQPDKSGLPSDRFSAERPEGSISTLTIQRTEQRDSAMYRCASSRTSGTDTQYFGPGTRLTVL.